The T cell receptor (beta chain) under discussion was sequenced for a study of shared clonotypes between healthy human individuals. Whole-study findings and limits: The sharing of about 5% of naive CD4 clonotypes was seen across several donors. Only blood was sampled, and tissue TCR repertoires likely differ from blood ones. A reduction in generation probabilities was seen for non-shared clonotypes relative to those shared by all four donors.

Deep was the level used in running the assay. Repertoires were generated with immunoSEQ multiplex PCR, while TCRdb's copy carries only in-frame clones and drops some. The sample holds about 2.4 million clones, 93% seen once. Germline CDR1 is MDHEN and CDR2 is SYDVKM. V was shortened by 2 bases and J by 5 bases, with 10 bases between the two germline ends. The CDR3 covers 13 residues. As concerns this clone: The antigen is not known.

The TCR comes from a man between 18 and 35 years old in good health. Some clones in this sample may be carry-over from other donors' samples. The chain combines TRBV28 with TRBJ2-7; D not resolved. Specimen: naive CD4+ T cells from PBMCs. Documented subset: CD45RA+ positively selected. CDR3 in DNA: TGTGCCAGCAGTTTAAGACCCGGCAACGAGCAGTACTTC. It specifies CASSLRPGNEQYF.